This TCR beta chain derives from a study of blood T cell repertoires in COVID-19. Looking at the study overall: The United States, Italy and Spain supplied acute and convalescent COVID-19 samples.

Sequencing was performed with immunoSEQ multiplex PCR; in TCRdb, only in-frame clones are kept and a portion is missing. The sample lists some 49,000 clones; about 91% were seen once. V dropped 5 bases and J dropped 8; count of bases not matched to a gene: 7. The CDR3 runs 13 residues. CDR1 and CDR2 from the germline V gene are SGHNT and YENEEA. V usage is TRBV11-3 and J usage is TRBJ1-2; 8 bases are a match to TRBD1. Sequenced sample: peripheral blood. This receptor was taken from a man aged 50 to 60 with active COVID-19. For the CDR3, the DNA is TGTGCCAGCAGCCTCCCAGGGGGCGGCGGCTACACCTTC. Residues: CASSLPGGGGYTF. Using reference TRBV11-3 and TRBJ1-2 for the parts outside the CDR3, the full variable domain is EAGVVQSPRYKIIEKKQPVAFWCNPISGHNTLYWYLQNLGQGPELLIRYENEEAVDDSQLPKDRFSAERLKGVDSTLKIQPAELGDSAVYLCASSLPGGGGYTFGSGTRLTVV.